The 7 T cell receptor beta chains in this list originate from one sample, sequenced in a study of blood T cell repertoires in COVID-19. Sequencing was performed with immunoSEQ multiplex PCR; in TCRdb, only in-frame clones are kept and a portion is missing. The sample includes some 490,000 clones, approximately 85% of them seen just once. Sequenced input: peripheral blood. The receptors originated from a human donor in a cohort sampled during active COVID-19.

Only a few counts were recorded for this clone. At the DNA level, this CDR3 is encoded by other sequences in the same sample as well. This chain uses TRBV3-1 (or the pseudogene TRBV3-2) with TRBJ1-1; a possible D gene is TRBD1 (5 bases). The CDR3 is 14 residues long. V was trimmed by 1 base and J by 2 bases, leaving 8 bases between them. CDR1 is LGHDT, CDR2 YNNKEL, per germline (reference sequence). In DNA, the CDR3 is TGTGCCAGCAGCCAAGGACAGATAAACACTGAAGCTTTCTTT. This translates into CASSQGQINTEAFF.

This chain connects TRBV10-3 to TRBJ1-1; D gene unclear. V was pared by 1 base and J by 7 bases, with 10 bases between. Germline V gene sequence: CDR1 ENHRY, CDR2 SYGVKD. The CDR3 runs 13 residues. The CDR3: CAISEFGGIEAFF. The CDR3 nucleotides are TGTGCCATCAGTGAGTTCGGCGGGATTGAAGCTTTCTTT.

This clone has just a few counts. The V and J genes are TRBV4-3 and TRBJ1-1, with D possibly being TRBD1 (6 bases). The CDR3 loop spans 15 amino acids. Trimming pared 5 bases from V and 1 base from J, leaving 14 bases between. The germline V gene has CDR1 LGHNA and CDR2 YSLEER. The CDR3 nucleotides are TGCGCCAGCAGCTTCTCCGGGACACCGAACACTGAAGCTTTCTTT. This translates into CASSFSGTPNTEAFF.

The CDR3 coding sequence is TGTGCCAGCAGCCAAGATTACAGAAACTACGAGCAGTACTTC. Amino acids: CASSQDYRNYEQYF. The chain combines TRBV3-1 (or the pseudogene TRBV3-2) with TRBJ2-7; D call uncertain. Trimming removed 0 bases at V and 3 bases at J, with 9 bases between. The CDR3 sequence is 14 residues long. Germline assignment: CDR1 LGHDT and CDR2 YNNKEL (reference sequence).

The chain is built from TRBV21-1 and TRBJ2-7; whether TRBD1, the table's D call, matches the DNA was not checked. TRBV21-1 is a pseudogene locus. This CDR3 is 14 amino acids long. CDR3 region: CASMQTGRSYEQYF. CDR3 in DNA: TGTGCCAGCATGCAAACAGGACGCTCCTACGAGCAGTACTTC.

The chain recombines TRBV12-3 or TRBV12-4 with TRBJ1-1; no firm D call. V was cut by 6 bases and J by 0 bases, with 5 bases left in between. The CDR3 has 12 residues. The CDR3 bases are TGTGCCAGCAGCCTCGTGAACACTGAAGCTTTCTTT. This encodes CASSLVNTEAFF.

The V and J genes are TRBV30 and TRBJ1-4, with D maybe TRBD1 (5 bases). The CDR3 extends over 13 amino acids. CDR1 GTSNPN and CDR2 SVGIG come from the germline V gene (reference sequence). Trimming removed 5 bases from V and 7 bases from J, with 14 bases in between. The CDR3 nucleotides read TGTGCCTGGCGGGGGTTAACTGGTGAAAAACTGTTTTTT. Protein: CAWRGLTGEKLFF.